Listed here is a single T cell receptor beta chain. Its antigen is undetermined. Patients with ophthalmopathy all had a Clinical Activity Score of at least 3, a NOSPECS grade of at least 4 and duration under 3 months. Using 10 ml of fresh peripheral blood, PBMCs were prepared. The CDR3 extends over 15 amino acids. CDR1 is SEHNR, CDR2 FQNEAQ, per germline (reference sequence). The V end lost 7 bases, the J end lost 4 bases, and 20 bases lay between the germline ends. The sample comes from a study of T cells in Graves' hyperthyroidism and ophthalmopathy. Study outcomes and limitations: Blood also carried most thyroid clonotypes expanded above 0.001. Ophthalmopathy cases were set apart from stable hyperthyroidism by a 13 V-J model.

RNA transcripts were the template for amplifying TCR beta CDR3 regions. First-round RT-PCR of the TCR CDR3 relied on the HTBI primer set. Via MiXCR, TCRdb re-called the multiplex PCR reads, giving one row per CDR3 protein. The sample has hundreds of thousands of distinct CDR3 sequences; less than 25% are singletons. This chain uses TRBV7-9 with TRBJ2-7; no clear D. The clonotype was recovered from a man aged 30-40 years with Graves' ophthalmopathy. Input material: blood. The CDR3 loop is CASTTDLPGRYEQYF. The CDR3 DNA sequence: TGTGCCAGCACCACGGACCTCCCCGGCCGATACGAGCAGTACTTC.